This T cell receptor beta chain stems from a study of graft-versus-host responses after intestinal transplantation. Background on the study: Among the recipients, transplants were multivisceral, liver-intestinal, or isolated intestinal. Among the recipients, all got anti-thymocyte globulin induction and then tacrolimus and steroids for roughly three years.

This CDR3 is 12 amino acids long. The germline gives CDR1 MNHEY, CDR2 SMNVEV (reference sequence). V lost 8 bases and J 3 bases, leaving 11 bases between the germline ends. TCRdb's table, derived via immunoSEQ multiplex PCR, lists solely in-frame clones and lacks some. The sample includes 62,000 or so clones, approximately 90% of them seen just once. This chain joins TRBV27 and TRBJ2-7; D possibly corresponds to TRBD2 (7 bases). Source: PBMCs, taken 26 days after transplant. The receptor's source is a human patient who received an intestinal transplant, so some T cells may come from the graft donor. The CDR3 reads CASGQRGYEQYF. CDR3 in DNA: TGTGCCAGCGGACAGCGGGGCTACGAGCAGTACTTC.